This TCR beta chain was sequenced during a study of cytomegalovirus exposure and HLA in healthy donors. Findings and limits, study-wide: By HLA locus, TCR association rates varied in a later analysis, with DRB1 showing the most and HLA-C the fewest. The authors listed 150 to 200 TCR beta chains as cytomegalovirus-associated. Based on reports, TCR beta sequences accurately predicted HLA-A and HLA-B alleles for most subjects.

Regarding this clone: Its target is not known.

The germline CDR1 and CDR2 sequences are PRHDT and FYEKMQ (reference sequence). The length of the CDR3 is 15 residues. V lost 3 bases, J lost 5 bases, and 8 bases stayed unmatched. Vbeta (60) and Jbeta (13) primers were used in the PCR. TCRdb's copy holds only in-frame clones and misses some; the assay was immunoSEQ multiplex PCR. The sample has 91,000 or so clones, and its top ten clones hold about 3.4%. The receptor's source is a woman aged 25 to 39 in good health and CMV-seronegative. Specimen: PBMCs. This chain uses TRBV13 with TRBJ2-5; 8 nucleotides agree with TRBD2. This CDR3 reads CASSFTGGPSETQYF. The CDR3 DNA reads as TGTGCCAGCAGCTTTACGGGAGGGCCCTCGGAGACCCAGTACTTC.